This T cell receptor (beta chain) was sequenced during a study of cytomegalovirus exposure and HLA in healthy donors. Regarding the study as a whole: Earlier analysis looked at TCR beta V segments, and most were productive about 87% or about 30% of the time. CMV antigen specificity was confirmed in vitro for a few CMV-associated chains.

The PCR contained 60 Vbeta and 13 Jbeta primers. Sequencing was performed with immunoSEQ multiplex PCR; in TCRdb, only in-frame clones are kept and a portion is missing. The data hold 90,000 to 120,000 clones, with roughly 70% observed a single time. As regards this clone: Antigen unknown.

The clonotype comes from a woman in her forties in good health and CMV-seropositive. Input material: PBMCs.

The CDR3 nucleotides read TGTGCCAGCCGGACTAGCGGGGGGAGTTACGGGGAGCTGTTTTTT. Protein: CASRTSGGSYGELFF. The rearrangement uses TRBV2 and TRBJ2-2; TRBD2 agrees at 14 bases. Germline values: CDR1 SNHLY, CDR2 FYNNEI. V lost 8 bases, J lost 7 bases, and 6 bases stayed unmatched. CDR3 size: 15 residues.